This T cell receptor (beta chain) was sequenced for a study of blood T cell repertoires in COVID-19. Whole-study context: COVID-19 samples, acute and convalescent, were from the United States, Italy and Spain. The analysed material was cDNA or gDNA that came from T cells, B-cell-depleted T cells, or PBMCs.

Original methodology: Reference gene primer amplification gave nucleated cell count estimates. The assay was immunoSEQ multiplex PCR, and TCRdb's table has in-frame clones only and misses some. V, J and clone size derive from that table, while D and trimming were established from the DNA sequence. The sample contains some 14,000 clones, 73% of which appear only once. The CDR3 spans 13 residues. The germline gives CDR1 SGHNT, CDR2 YYREEE (reference sequence). Trimming cost V 4 bases and J 2 bases; bases outside gene matches: 2. This TCR was sampled from a boy aged 2-9 years with active or convalescent COVID-19. The chain is built from TRBV5-4 and TRBJ2-5; 7 positions match TRBD1. The sample consisted of peripheral blood. DNA of the CDR3: TGTGCCAGCAGCACACAGGGGCAAGAGACCCAGTACTTC. It translates to CASSTQGQETQYF.